This T cell receptor (beta chain) was observed in a study of T cell responses to AZD1222 COVID-19 vaccine (dated by TCRdb to about 2021). Study-wide context: AZD1222 recipients whose second dose came at about 4 weeks and those whose second dose came at about 12 weeks were combined into one group, since spike-specific TCR depth and breadth did not differ between the two schedules. TCR sequencing covered over 230 trial participants: about 210 given two doses of AZD1222 and 26 given two doses of MenACWY control vaccine. Trial participants were enrolled by age into 18-55, 56-69 and 70-plus year subgroups, with around 150, 28 and 57 TCR-sequenced participants respectively. What the study reported, not specific to this receptor: A significant rise in spike-specific TCR breadth and depth was observed after two AZD1222 doses relative to day 0 and relative to MenACWY recipients. The vaccine-associated CD4 TCRs covered the entire spike protein, and the dominant responses fell in regions 160-218 and 743-854. Conclusions about previously exposed vaccinees are limited because only five to seven AZD1222 recipients were SARS-CoV-2 seropositive at baseline. Participants were mostly white British and included more females than males, and it was suggested by the authors that clonal diversity may have been underestimated. Reportedly, close to half of the unique spike-specific TCRs recognized epitopes lying outside the regions that are mutated in the B.1.351 and B.1.1.7 variants. The 56-69-year group was small, and its depth increase did not reach significance, likely because of low power. Because no day 14 peak-response samples were available, the repertoires could be characterized only after the peak T cell response.

From the cysteine through the phenylalanine, the CDR3 covers 13 amino acids. The entry retains the CDR3 DNA only, 39 bases that are in frame from base 1. V is shortened by 8 bases, J by 3 bases, and the region joining them spans 14 bases. From a lookup of the germline V gene, CDR1 and CDR2 are SNHLY and FYNNEI. The sample's time point label is to be understood as: baseline before first vaccination. Vaccinee samples were obtained from the UK trials COV001 and COV002, which included a single-blind randomized controlled phase 2/3 trial of AZD1222 (ChAdOx1 nCoV-19) in healthy adults. For TCRbeta chain sequencing, PBMC samples from trial participants were taken at day 0 and at day 28 after the second dose. Concerning this clone: Which antigen it targets is not known. Base qualities are not provided; no much larger clone lies one nucleotide away.

The CDR3 regions of human TCRbeta chains were subjected to immunosequencing. The authors' pipeline ran thus. TCRs in the repertoires were matched against a reference library of SARS-CoV-2-specific TCRs that had been generated with the MIRA antigen-specificity platform. Breadth was defined as the fraction of unique TCRs that were SARS-CoV-2-associated, and depth was defined as the fraction of total T cells that were SARS-CoV-2-associated. Each spike-specific TCR was assigned to its reactive spike region and to a CD4 or CD8 class using the MIRA data. Log10-transformed breadth and depth values were compared by one-way ANOVA with Sidak's multiple comparisons tests. TCRdb carries this immuneACCESS record with in-frame sequences only. Its versions omit some clonotypes, under half of them owing to an unresolved V gene in the studies checked, with the rest unexplained. That table furnishes V, J and clone size, whereas the DNA furnished D and trimming. This sample comprises about 180,000 clones, about 91% of them detected only once. The ten largest clones add up to over 1.5% of the sample.

This TCR derives from an adult in good health. This specimen was peripheral blood, taken on day 0 of AZD1222 vaccination. The V and J segments used are TRBV2 and TRBJ2-7, and TRBD1 may be the D gene, going by 7 matching bases. DNA sequence: TGTGCCAGCTGCTCAGGGGGAGGCTACGAGCAGTACTTC. Translated, it gives CASCSGGGYEQYF.